These T cell receptor beta chains were read from a single sample in a study of post-analysis software for immune sequencing data. Using its own MiXCR run on the PCR reads, TCRdb lists one record per CDR3 protein. Counted here are hundreds of thousands of distinct CDR3 sequences, 40% to 55% occurring once; the ten biggest clones make up 9% to 13%. The sequenced sample consisted of blood. These receptors were collected from a girl aged 10-17 years with multiple sclerosis. Both conserved end residues are part of each CDR3. A D gene is named only where the DNA matches it firmly. A row's size may be missing; if present it is once, few, many or a size class.

V	D	J	size	DNA	CDR3
TRBV6-6	.	TRBJ2-6	.	TGTGCCAGCAAATTCTCTGGGGCCAACGTCCTGACTTTC	CASKFSGANVLTF
TRBV27	TRBD1	TRBJ1-5	.	TGTGCCAGCAGTTTATTAGGGACAGGGCGTCTCCGGAGCAATCAGCCCCAGCATTTT	CASSLLGTGRLRSNQPQHF
TRBV20-1	.	TRBJ1-2	few	TGCAGTGCTAGCCGGTCCAGGGAGAACTATGGCTACACCTTC	CSASRSRENYGYTF
TRBV12-3/TRBV12-4	.	TRBJ1-2	.	TGTGCCAGCAGTTTAGTTCCAGGGGAGCGTGGCTACACCTTC	CASSLVPGERGYTF
TRBV29-1	TRBD1	TRBJ2-7	many	TGCAGCGTCGGACAGGGGGGCCCCTACGAGCAGTACTTC	CSVGQGGPYEQYF
TRBV4-1	.	TRBJ1-2	few	TGCGCCAGCAGCCAAGAGAGGAACTATGGCTACACCTTC	CASSQERNYGYTF
TRBV18	TRBD2	TRBJ2-1	.	TGTGCCAGCTCACCCTCTGAGGGAGCGGGAGTTTATGAGCAGTTCTTC	CASSPSEGAGVYEQFF
TRBV20-1	TRBD1	TRBJ2-2	once	TGCAGTGCTAGATCCGGGACAGGGCCCACCGGGGAGCTGTTTTTT	CSARSGTGPTGELFF
TRBV20-1	TRBD2	TRBJ2-3	.	TGCAGTGCCCGACCACTAGCGGCTAGCACAGATACGCAGTATTTT	CSARPLAASTDTQYF
TRBV10-3	.	TRBJ1-1	.	TGTGCCATCAGTGAGTCGAGGCAGACTGAAGCTTTCTTT	CAISESRQTEAFF
TRBV10-3	.	TRBJ1-2	.	TGTGCCATCAGTGAAGGATCTGGAAGGATAGGGGGCTACACCTTC	CAISEGSGRIGGYTF
TRBV11-2	TRBD2	TRBJ2-1	.	TGTGCCAGCAGCCCCGGATATAATGCGGGAGTTTACTACAATGAGCAGTTCTTC	CASSPGYNAGVYYNEQFF
TRBV6-1	.	TRBJ1-2	many	TGTGCCAGCAGTGAAGCCATCTATGGCTACACCTTC	CASSEAIYGYTF
TRBV20-1	.	TRBJ2-7	few	TGCAGTGCTAGAGGGACCGACGCCTACGAGCAGTACTTC	CSARGTDAYEQYF
TRBV9	.	TRBJ1-2	.	TGTGCCAGCAGCGAGGGAAGGGGCTACACCTTC	CASSEGRGYTF
TRBV2	.	TRBJ2-4	.	TGTGCCAGCAGTGAAGGGATAGTCTCCCCCGGGCAGTACTTC	CASSEGIVSPGQYF
TRBV20-1	TRBD2	TRBJ2-1	few	TGCAGTGCTAGAGATAGTTTTAGCGGGAGCCGGGCTTTGCAGTTCTTC	CSARDSFSGSRALQFF
TRBV5-1	.	TRBJ2-1	.	TGCGCCAGCAGCTGGACAGATTCCTACAATGAGCAGTTCTTC	CASSWTDSYNEQFF
TRBV30	.	TRBJ2-1	.	TGTGCCTTGCCGGGACACGGGATCGATGAGCAGTTCTTC	CALPGHGIDEQFF
TRBV9	.	TRBJ2-3	.	TGTGCCAGCAGCGTGCGGGACAGAACAGATACGCAGTATTTT	CASSVRDRTDTQYF
TRBV7-8	.	TRBJ1-5	.	TGTGCCAGCAGCTTACGACCAGAGGGTCAGCCCCAGCATTTT	CASSLRPEGQPQHF
TRBV6-5	TRBD2	TRBJ2-5	.	TGTGCCAGCGGGTCAACTAGCGGGGGCGAGGGTACCCAGTACTTC	CASGSTSGGEGTQYF
TRBV20-1	.	TRBJ1-2	.	TGCAGTGCTAGAGAAGGGGCCCCCTATGGCTACACCTTC	CSAREGAPYGYTF
TRBV7-9	.	TRBJ1-1	.	TGTGCCAGCAGCTCGACCCGAGACAGCTCTGAAGCTTTCTTT	CASSSTRDSSEAFF
TRBV4-1	TRBD1	TRBJ1-5	.	TGCGCCAGCAGCCAAGTGGCTGGTATAGGGGGCGAAGTTCAGCCCCAGCATTTT	CASSQVAGIGGEVQPQHF
TRBV15	.	TRBJ2-7	.	TGTGCCACCAGCAGAGACCGGGTAGAGGGGGACGAGCAGTACTTC	CATSRDRVEGDEQYF
TRBV5-1	TRBD2	TRBJ2-3	few	TGCGCCAGCAGCTGGGGGACTAGCGGGAGGACAGATACGCAGTATTTT	CASSWGTSGRTDTQYF
TRBV10-3	TRBD1	TRBJ2-7	few	TGTGCCGCCGGGACAGGGGCTCCCTACGAGCAGTACTTC	CAAGTGAPYEQYF
TRBV6-5	.	TRBJ2-2	.	TGTGCCAGCAGAAACGACCGTACCGGGGAGCTGTTTTTT	CASRNDRTGELFF
TRBV29-1	.	TRBJ2-7	.	TGCAGCGTTGCAGGGACAAGGGATACCTACGAGCAGTACTTC	CSVAGTRDTYEQYF
TRBV10-3	.	TRBJ2-7	.	TGTGCCATCAGTGAGGGAGCTGGCAGTTTTACCTACGAGCAGTACTTC	CAISEGAGSFTYEQYF
TRBV5-1	.	TRBJ1-5	few	TGCGCCAGCAGCTTCTCAGGGTTCTCAAATCAGCCCCAGCATTTT	CASSFSGFSNQPQHF
TRBV7-2	TRBD1	TRBJ2-3	.	TGTGCCAGCAGCTCAGGACAGGCAGATACGCAGTATTTT	CASSSGQADTQYF
TRBV5-1	.	TRBJ2-3	.	TGCGCCAGCAGTCGGGATCAACAGGATTTGGATACGCAGTATTTT	CASSRDQQDLDTQYF
TRBV29-1	.	TRBJ1-2	.	TGCAGCGTTGTCACGGGAGTGCGCGGCTACACCTTC	CSVVTGVRGYTF
TRBV5-1	TRBD1	TRBJ2-7	.	TGCGCCAGCAGCTTGAGCTTGGGACAGGGGACCGAGCAGTACTTC	CASSLSLGQGTEQYF
TRBV21-1	.	TRBJ1-5	.	TGTGCCAGCAGCACAGACGGACCCACGGAGCATTTT	CASSTDGPTEHF
TRBV6-2/TRBV6-3	.	TRBJ1-1	.	TGTGCCAGCAGTTACGGGGGCGTTACTGAAGCTTTCTTT	CASSYGGVTEAFF
TRBV7-9	.	TRBJ2-3	.	TGTGCCAGCAGCTCCCGACGGGACTCTCGCACAGATACGCAGTATTTT	CASSSRRDSRTDTQYF
TRBV27	.	TRBJ2-1	once	TGTGCCAGCAGACGCGAGAGGTCCTACAATGAGCAGTTCTTC	CASRRERSYNEQFF
TRBV12-3/TRBV12-4	TRBD2	TRBJ2-7	.	TGTGCCCGCAGTCCGGGGACTAGGCTGCTCTACGAGCAGTACTTC	CARSPGTRLLYEQYF
TRBV6-5	.	TRBJ2-7	few	TGTGCCAGCAGTTGGACACCTATCTACGAGCAGTACTTC	CASSWTPIYEQYF
TRBV30	.	TRBJ1-1	.	TGTGCCTGGAAACCGTACCTTAGGGGGACTGAAGCTTTCTTT	CAWKPYLRGTEAFF
TRBV20-1	.	TRBJ2-3	few	TGCAGTGCTAATGGCGGGATCACAGATACGCAGTATTTT	CSANGGITDTQYF
TRBV7-2	.	TRBJ2-7	few	TGTGCCAGCAGCCCCGACCCGGGCTCCTACAATGAGCAGTACTTC	CASSPDPGSYNEQYF
TRBV20-1	.	TRBJ2-7	.	TGCAGTGCTAAACTGTCCTACGAGCAGTACTTC	CSAKLSYEQYF